This T cell receptor beta chain was observed in a study of OX40 agonist ivuxolimab in advanced cancers. Here immunoSEQ multiplex PCR was the method, and the copy in TCRdb shows in-frame clones only, minus some. Of approximately 80,000 clones in the sample, over 75% were seen once. With 2 bases removed from V and 2 bases from J, the gap between germline ends came to 11 bases. From germline, CDR1 is SGHRS and CDR2 YFSETQ. The length of the CDR3 is 14 residues. The input for sequencing was CD4+ or CD8+ T cells sorted from blood, taken in a trial of the OX40 agonist ivuxolimab. The TCR sequence derives from an adult with an advanced solid tumor such as melanoma, head and neck, liver or kidney cancer. The chain combines TRBV5-1 with TRBJ2-7; D remains unclear. In DNA form, the CDR3 reads TGCGCCAGCAGCTTTTCCGTAGGAGCCTACGAGCAGTACTTC. Encoded protein: CASSFSVGAYEQYF.